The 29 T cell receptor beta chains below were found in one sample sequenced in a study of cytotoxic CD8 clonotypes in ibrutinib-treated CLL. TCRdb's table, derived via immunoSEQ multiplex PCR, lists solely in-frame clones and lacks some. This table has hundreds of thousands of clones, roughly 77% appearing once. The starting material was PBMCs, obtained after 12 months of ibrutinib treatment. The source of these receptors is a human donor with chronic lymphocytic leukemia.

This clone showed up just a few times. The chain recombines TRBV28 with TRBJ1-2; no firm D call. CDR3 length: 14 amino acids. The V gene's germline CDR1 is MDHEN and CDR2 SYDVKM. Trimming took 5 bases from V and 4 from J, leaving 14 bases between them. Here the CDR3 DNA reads TGTGCCAGCAGTCTCCCCATCCGGTTCTATGGCTACACCTTC. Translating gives CASSLPIRFYGYTF.

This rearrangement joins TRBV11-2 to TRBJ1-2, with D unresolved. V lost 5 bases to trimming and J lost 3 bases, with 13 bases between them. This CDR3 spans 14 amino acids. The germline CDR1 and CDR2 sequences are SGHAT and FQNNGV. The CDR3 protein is CASSPGSVDYGYTF. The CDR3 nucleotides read TGTGCCAGCAGCCCTGGATCAGTGGACTATGGCTACACCTTC.

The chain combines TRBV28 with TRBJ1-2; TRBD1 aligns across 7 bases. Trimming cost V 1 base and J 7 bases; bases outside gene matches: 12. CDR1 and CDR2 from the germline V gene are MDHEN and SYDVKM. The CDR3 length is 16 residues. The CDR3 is CASSLYSPAQGVGYTF. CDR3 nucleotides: TGTGCCAGCAGTTTATATTCCCCCGCGCAGGGGGTTGGCTACACCTTC.

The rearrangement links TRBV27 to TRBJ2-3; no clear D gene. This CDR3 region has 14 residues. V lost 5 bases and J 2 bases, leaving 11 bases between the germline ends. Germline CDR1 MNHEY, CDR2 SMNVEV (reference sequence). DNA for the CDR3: TGTGCCAGCAGTATCAGGACGGCCACAGATACGCAGTATTTT. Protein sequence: CASSIRTATDTQYF.

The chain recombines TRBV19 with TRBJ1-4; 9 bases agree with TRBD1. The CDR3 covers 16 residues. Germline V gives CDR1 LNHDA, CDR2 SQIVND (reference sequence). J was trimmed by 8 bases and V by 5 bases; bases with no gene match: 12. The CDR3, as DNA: TGTGCCAGTAGTCTAGGCTCCGGGACAGGGAACGAAAAACTGTTTTTT. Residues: CASSLGSGTGNEKLFF.

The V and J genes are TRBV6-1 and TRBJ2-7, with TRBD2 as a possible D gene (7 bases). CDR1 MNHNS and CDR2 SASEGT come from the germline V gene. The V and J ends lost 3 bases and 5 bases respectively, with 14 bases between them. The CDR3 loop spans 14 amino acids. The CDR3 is CASSDGRGKDEQYF. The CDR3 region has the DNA TGTGCCAGCAGTGATGGGAGGGGGAAGGACGAGCAGTACTTC.

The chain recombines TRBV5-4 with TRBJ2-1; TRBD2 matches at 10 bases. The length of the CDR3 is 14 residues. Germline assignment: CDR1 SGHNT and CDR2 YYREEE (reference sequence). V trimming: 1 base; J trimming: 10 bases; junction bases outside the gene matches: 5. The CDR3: CASSLSGGAQEQFF. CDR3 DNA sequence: TGTGCCAGCAGCTTGAGCGGGGGGGCACAAGAGCAGTTCTTC.

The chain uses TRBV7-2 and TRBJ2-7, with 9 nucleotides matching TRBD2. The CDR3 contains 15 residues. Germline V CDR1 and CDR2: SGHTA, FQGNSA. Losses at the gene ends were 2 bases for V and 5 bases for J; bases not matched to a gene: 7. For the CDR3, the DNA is TGTGCCAGCAGCTTACCTAGCGGGATACGGAACGAGCAGTACTTC. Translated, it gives CASSLPSGIRNEQYF.

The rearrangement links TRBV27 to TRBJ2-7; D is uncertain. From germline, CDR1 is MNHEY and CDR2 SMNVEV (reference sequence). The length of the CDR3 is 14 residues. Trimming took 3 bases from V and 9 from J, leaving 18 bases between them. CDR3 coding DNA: TGTGCCAGCAGTTTCCAAACATCAGTAACTCCGCAGTACTTC. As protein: CASSFQTSVTPQYF.

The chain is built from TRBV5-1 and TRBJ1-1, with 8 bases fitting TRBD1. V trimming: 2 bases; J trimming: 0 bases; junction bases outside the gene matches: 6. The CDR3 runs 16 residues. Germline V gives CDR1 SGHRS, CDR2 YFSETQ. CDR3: CASSFRGLGVNTEAFF. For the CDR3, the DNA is TGCGCCAGCAGCTTCAGGGGGCTAGGGGTGAACACTGAAGCTTTCTTT.

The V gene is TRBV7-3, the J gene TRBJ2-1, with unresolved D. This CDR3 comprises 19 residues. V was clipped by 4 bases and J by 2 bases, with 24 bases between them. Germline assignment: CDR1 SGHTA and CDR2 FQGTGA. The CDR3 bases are TGTGCCAGCAGCTCCCCCCTATCTTGGGCCCCGACAACCTACAATGAGCAGTTCTTC. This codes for CASSSPLSWAPTTYNEQFF.

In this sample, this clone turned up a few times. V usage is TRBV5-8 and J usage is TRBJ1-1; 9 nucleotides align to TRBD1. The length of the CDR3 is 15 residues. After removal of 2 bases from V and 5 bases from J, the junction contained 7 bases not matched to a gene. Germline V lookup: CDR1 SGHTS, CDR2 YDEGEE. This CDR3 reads CASSLYRGRKTEAFF. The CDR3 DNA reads TGTGCCAGCAGCTTATACAGGGGGCGAAAAACTGAAGCTTTCTTT.

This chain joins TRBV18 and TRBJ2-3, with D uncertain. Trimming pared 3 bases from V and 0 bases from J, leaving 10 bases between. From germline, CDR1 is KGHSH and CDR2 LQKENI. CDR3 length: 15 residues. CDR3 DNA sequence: TGTGCCAGCTCACCCCGGGCCTTTAGCACAGATACGCAGTATTTT. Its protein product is CASSPRAFSTDTQYF.

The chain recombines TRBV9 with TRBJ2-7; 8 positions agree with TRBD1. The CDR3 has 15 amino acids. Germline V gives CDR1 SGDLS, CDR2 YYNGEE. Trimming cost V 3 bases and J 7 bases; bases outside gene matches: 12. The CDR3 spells CASSAGQGWAAEQYF. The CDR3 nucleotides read TGTGCCAGCAGCGCCGGACAGGGTTGGGCCGCGGAGCAGTACTTC.

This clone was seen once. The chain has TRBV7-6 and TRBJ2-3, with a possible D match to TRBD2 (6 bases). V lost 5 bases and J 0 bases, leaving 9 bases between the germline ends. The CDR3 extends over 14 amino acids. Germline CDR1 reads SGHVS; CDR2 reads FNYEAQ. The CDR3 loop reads CASSVSGSTDTQYF. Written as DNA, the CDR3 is TGTGCCAGCAGCGTCAGCGGGAGCACAGATACGCAGTATTTT.

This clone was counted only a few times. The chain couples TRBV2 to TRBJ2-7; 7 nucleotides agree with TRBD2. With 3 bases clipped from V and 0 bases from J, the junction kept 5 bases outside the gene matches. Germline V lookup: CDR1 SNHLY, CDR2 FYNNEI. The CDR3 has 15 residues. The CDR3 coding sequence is TGTGCCAGCAGTGACGGAGCGGGGATCTCCTACGAGCAGTACTTC. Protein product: CASSDGAGISYEQYF.

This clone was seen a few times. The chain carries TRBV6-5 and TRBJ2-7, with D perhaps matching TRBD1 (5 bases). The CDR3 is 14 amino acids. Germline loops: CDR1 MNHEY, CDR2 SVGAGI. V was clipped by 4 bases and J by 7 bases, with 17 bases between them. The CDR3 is CASSLQAFLGEQYF. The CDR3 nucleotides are TGTGCCAGCAGTTTACAGGCGTTCTTGGGGGAGCAGTACTTC.

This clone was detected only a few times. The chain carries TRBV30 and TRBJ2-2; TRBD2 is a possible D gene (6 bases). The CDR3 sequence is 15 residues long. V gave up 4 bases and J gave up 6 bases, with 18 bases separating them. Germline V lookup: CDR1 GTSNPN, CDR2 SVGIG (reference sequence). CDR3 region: CAWTRDRERSGELFF. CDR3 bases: TGTGCCTGGACCCGGGACCGGGAGAGGTCCGGGGAGCTGTTTTTT. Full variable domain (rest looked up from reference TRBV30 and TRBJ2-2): SQTIHQWPATLVQPVGSPLSLECTVEGTSNPNLYWYRQAAGRGLQLLFYSVGIGQISSEVPQNLSASRPQDRQFILSSKKLLLSDSGFYLCAWTRDRERSGELFFGEGSRLTVL.

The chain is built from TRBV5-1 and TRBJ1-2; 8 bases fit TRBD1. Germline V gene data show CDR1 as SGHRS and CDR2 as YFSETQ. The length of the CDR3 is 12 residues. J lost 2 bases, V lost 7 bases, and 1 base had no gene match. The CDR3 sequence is CASGQGNYGYTF. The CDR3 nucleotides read TGCGCCAGCGGACAGGGAAACTATGGCTACACCTTC.

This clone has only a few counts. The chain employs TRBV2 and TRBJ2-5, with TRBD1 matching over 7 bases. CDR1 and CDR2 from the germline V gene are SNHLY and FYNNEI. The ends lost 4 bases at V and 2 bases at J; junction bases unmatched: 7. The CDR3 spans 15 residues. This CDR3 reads CASSGQGTAQETQYF. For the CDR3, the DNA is TGTGCCAGCAGTGGTCAGGGGACAGCTCAAGAGACCCAGTACTTC.

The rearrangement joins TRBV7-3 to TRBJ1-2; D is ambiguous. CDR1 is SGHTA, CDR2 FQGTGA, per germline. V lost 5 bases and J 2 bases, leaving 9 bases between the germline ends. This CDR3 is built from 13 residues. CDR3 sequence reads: CASSPQPNYGYTF. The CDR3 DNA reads TGTGCCAGCAGCCCTCAGCCCAACTATGGCTACACCTTC.

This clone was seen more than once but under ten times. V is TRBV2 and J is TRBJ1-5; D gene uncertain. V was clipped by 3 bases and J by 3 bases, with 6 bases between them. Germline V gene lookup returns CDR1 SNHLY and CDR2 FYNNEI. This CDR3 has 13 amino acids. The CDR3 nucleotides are TGTGCCAGCAGTGATCCGGTCAATCAGCCCCAGCATTTT. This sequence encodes CASSDPVNQPQHF. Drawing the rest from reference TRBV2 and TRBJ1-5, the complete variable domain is EPEVTQTPSHQVTQMGQEVILRCVPISNHLYFYWYRQILGQKVEFLVSFYNNEISEKSEIFDDQFSVERPDGSNFTLKIRSTKLEDSAMYFCASSDPVNQPQHFGDGTRLSIL.

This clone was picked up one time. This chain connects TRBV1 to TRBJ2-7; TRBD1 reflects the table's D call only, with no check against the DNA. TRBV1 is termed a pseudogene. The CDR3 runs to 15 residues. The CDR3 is CTSSHGQGGTYEQYF. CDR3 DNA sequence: TGCACCAGCAGCCATGGACAGGGGGGGACCTACGAGCAGTACTTC.

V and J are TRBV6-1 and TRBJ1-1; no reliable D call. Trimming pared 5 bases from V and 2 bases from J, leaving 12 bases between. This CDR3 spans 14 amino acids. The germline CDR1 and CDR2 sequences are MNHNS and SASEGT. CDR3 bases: TGTGCCAGCAGTAGTTGGACGCCCAACACTGAAGCTTTCTTT. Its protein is CASSSWTPNTEAFF.

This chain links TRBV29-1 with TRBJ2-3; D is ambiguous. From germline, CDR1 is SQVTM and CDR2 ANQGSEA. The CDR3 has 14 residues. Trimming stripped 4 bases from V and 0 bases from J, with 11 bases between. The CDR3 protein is CSVAPGTSTDTQYF. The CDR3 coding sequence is TGCAGCGTTGCGCCGGGTACTAGCACAGATACGCAGTATTTT.

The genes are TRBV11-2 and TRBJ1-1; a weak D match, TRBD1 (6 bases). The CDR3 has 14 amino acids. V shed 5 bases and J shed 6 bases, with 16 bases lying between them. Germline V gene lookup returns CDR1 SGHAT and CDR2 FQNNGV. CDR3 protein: CASSVQGSRAEAFF. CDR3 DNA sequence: TGTGCCAGCAGCGTACAGGGCTCTAGAGCTGAAGCTTTCTTT.

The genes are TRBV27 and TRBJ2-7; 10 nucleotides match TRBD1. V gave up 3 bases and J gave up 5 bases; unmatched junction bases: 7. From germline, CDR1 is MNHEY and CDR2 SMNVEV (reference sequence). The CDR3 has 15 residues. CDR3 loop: CASSFIGTGVHEQYF. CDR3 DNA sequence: TGTGCCAGCAGTTTCATTGGGACAGGGGTCCACGAGCAGTACTTC.

The CDR3 sequence: CASSLVAVTDTQYF. For the CDR3, the DNA is TGTGCCAGCAGCTTGGTCGCAGTAACAGATACGCAGTATTTT. The chain recombines TRBV5-5 with TRBJ2-3; D unresolved. V lost 0 bases, J lost 3 bases, and 8 bases lay in between. Germline V lookup: CDR1 SGHKS, CDR2 YYEKEE (reference sequence). This CDR3 has 14 residues.

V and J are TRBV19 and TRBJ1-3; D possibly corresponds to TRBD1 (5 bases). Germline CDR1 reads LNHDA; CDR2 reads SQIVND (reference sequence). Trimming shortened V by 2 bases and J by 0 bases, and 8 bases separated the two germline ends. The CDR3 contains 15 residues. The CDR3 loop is CASSISGGSGNTIYF. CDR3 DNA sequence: TGTGCCAGTAGTATAAGCGGGGGCTCTGGAAACACCATATATTTT.